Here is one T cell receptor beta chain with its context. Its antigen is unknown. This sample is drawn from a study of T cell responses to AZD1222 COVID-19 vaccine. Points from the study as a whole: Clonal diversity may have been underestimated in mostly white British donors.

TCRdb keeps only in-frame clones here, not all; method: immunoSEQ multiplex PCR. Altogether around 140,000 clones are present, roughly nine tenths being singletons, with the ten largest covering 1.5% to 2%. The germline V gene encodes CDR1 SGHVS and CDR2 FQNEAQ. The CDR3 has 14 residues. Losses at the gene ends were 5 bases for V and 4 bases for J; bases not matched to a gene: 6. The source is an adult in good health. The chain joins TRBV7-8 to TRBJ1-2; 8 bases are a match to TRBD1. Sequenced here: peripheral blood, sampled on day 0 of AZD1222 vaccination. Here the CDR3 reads CASSLGQGPYGYTF. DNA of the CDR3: TGTGCCAGCAGCCTAGGACAGGGACCCTATGGCTACACCTTC.